Listed here are 4 T cell receptor beta chains from one sample, sequenced in a study of identical twins. TCRdb recomputed calls from the 5' RACE reads with MiXCR, one row per CDR3 protein. The table records a few hundred thousand distinct CDR3 sequences, less than 20% of them present only once. Sequenced input: naive T cells sorted from blood. The receptors originated from a man aged 50-60 years in good health.

The sample holds a few counts of this clonotype. V gene TRBV2 combines with J gene TRBJ1-1; D unresolved. Germline V gene sequence: CDR1 SNHLY, CDR2 FYNNEI. Trimming took off 1 base at V and 1 base at J, with 7 bases between the two ends. The CDR3 sequence is 14 residues long. The CDR3 protein is CASSEGRRNTEAFF. CDR3 coding DNA: TGTGCCAGCAGTGAAGGGCGCCGGAACACTGAAGCTTTCTTT.

The chain recombines TRBV28 with TRBJ2-1, with D possibly TRBD2 on 6 matching bases. Germline V gene data show CDR1 as MDHEN and CDR2 as SYDVKM. Deletions cut 5 bases from V and 4 bases from J, with 15 bases between. This CDR3 contains 15 residues. In DNA, the CDR3 is TGTGCCAGCAGTGTAGGGCCGGGACTTTACAATGAGCAGTTCTTC. Translating gives CASSVGPGLYNEQFF.

Points on this clonotype: Mismatch with germline at one junction end may stem from a read error. This chain connects TRBV28 to TRBJ2-4; 8 bases fit TRBD1. Per the germline V gene, CDR1 is MDHEN and CDR2 is SYDVKM. The CDR3 loop spans 14 amino acids. Here the CDR3 DNA reads TGTGCCAGCAGTTTACAGGGGGCCAAATACATTCAGTACTTC. It translates to CASSLQGAKYIQYF.

The genes are TRBV7-6 and TRBJ2-1, with 9 bases aligning to TRBD1. The CDR3 has 15 residues. Trimming at V came to 1 base and at J to 10 bases, leaving 8 bases not matched to a gene. CDR1 is SGHVS and CDR2 is FNYEAQ in the germline V gene. As DNA, the CDR3 is TGTGCCAGCAGCTTAGGTTCGGGACAGGGAGAGGAGCAGTTCTTC. Its protein product is CASSLGSGQGEEQFF.